A single sample is the source of the 3 T cell receptor beta chains below, sequenced in a study of cytomegalovirus exposure and HLA in healthy donors (dated by TCRdb to about 2017). The library was made by the immunoSEQ multiplex PCR assay. The multiplex PCR relied on a mix of 60 forward primers for TCR Vbeta segments and 13 reverse primers for TCR Jbeta segments. TCRdb took this table from immuneACCESS and kept in-frame rearrangements with V and J called. Such tables lack part of the clones; where checked against another copy, unresolved V genes explain under half of the gap, and the rest is unexplained. The sample data list approximately 120,000 clones, and just under 70% of these were observed just once. The top ten clones comprise 5% to 7% of the sample. The sample consisted of PBMCs. Receptors originate from a woman aged 70 to 79 in good health and CMV-seropositive.

This clone was recorded a few times. The gene calls are TRBV7-8 and TRBJ1-1, with 10 bases aligning to TRBD1. The CDR3 contains 14 residues. V shed 5 bases, J shed 4 bases, and the junction held 4 bases outside the gene matches. Germline V lookup: CDR1 SGHVS, CDR2 FQNEAQ. The CDR3 nucleotides read TGTGCCAGCAGCCGGACAGGGGGTGGCACTGAAGCTTTCTTT. Residues: CASSRTGGGTEAFF.

The V gene is TRBV19, the J gene TRBJ1-4; possible D gene TRBD1, 6 bases. Trimming took 6 bases from V and 10 from J, leaving 18 bases between them. The CDR3 extends over 14 amino acids. The germline gives CDR1 LNHDA, CDR2 SQIVND (reference sequence). The CDR3 DNA sequence: TGTGCCAGTAGGGAACAGGGAGCAGAGGGAAAACTGTTTTTT. Amino acids: CASREQGAEGKLFF.

The V gene is TRBV21-1, the J gene TRBJ2-1; the table names TRBD1, a call not compared with the DNA. TRBV21-1 corresponds to a pseudogene. The length of the CDR3 is 11 residues. The CDR3 region has the DNA TGTGCCAGCAGCATGGGACACCCACAGTTCTTC. Protein product: CASSMGHPQFF.